This T cell receptor (beta chain) was obtained from a study of blood T cell repertoires in COVID-19. In the authors' methods: Amplified reference gene primers provided the basis for estimating nucleated cell counts. Some clones are missing from TCRdb's copy, which holds only in-frame ones; the method was immunoSEQ multiplex PCR. V and J calls and clone size are as listed in that table; D and trimming were resolved from the DNA. The repertoire holds about 43,000 clones, with 87% as singletons. The germline V gene has CDR1 SEHNR and CDR2 FQNEAQ (reference sequence). V was trimmed by 5 bases and J by 0 bases, leaving 10 bases between them. The length of the CDR3 is 14 residues.

The V gene is TRBV7-9, the J gene TRBJ1-1; TRBD1 might be the D (6 bases). The specimen sequenced was peripheral blood. This TCR was recovered from a human donor in a cohort sampled during active COVID-19. The chain's CDR3 is CASSGGAVNTEAFF. The CDR3 region has the DNA TGTGCCAGCAGCGGGGGGGCGGTGAACACTGAAGCTTTCTTT.